This T cell receptor (beta chain) was obtained from a study of blood T cell repertoires in COVID-19. Produced via immunoSEQ multiplex PCR; TCRdb's table is partial and in-frame only. The sample has roughly 140,000 clones; over 75% are singletons. The length of the CDR3 is 16 residues. V was clipped by 2 bases and J by 3 bases, with 17 bases between them. Per the germline V gene, CDR1 is SGHTA and CDR2 is FQGNSA. The sample consisted of peripheral blood. This sequence joins TRBV7-2 and TRBJ2-7; tentatively, D is TRBD2 (6 bases). The receptor was derived from a woman aged 55-70 years with COVID-19, enrolled during active disease. The CDR3 is CASSLNSIGSGYEQYF. The CDR3, as DNA: TGTGCCAGCAGCTTAAATTCTATAGGTAGCGGCTACGAGCAGTACTTC.